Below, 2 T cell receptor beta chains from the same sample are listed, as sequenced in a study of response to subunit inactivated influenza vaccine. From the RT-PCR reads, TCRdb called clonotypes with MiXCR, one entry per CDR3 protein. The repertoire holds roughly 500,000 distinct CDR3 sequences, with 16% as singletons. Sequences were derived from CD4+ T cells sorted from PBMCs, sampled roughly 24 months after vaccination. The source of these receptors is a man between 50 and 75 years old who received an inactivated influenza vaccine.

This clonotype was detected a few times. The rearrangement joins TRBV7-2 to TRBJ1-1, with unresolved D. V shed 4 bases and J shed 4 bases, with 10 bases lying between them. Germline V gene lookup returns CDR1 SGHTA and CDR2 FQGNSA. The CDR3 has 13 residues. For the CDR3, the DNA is TGTGCCAGCAGCTATTACCCCGGCACTGAAGCTTTCTTT. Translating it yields CASSYYPGTEAFF.

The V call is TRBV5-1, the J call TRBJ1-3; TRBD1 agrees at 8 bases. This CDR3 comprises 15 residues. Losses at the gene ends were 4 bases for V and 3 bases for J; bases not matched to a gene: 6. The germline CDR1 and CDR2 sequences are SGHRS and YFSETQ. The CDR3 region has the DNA TGCGCCAGCAGCGATGGGACAGGCAATGGAAACACCATATATTTT. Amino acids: CASSDGTGNGNTIYF.